The sequence of this TCR beta chain was determined in a study of long-term antiretroviral therapy in people with HIV. Regarding the study as a whole: Relative to control repertoires, HIV repertoires exhibited narrower CDR3 length ranges. Post-ART diversity increased but stayed below transplant donor controls. Pre-ART-expanded clones dominated the repertoire at all time points.

This clone was counted only a few times. Its antigen remains unknown. This was the immunoSEQ v3.0 assay at survey level. The table came from immunoSEQ multiplex PCR; TCRdb's copy has only in-frame clones and leaves some out. This table has more than 35,000 clones, approximately 94% appearing once. Germline V gene data show CDR1 as SNHLY and CDR2 as FYNNEI. There are 13 residues in the CDR3. The V gene lost 4 bases and the J gene lost 3 bases, with 10 bases spanning the gap. The sequenced sample was unsorted PBMCs, obtained 4.1 years after starting antiretroviral therapy. This clonotype was sampled from a woman in her forties or fifties with HIV. V gene TRBV2 combines with J gene TRBJ2-7, with D possibly being TRBD1 (6 bases). The chain's CDR3 is CASSGQAVYEQYF. In nucleotides, the CDR3 is TGTGCCAGCAGTGGACAGGCTGTCTACGAGCAGTACTTC.